This T cell receptor (beta chain) was identified during a study of CD8 T cells in Susac syndrome. Whole-study context: Sequencing included Susac syndrome patients, six of them with active disease and fewer than 10 in remission. Patients with Susac syndrome were therapy-naive, taking corticosteroids, with some also receiving intravenous immunoglobulin, or taking intravenous immunoglobulin alone at the time their blood was drawn. Study conclusions and caveats: In total CD8+ repertoires, sixteen Susac-specific public clones were detected, and CD8+ TEMRA repertoires contained roughly five.

V shed 5 bases and J shed 5 bases, with 13 bases lying between them. Germline CDR1 MNHEY, CDR2 SMNVEV (reference sequence). This CDR3 is 14 amino acids long. The authors reverse transcribed about 0.5 to 1 ug RNA with random hexamers. Amplification of the TCR beta CDR3 was carried out by immunoSEQ multiplex PCR, which spanned a total of 54 Vbeta and 13 Jbeta segments. A single record per CDR3 protein comes from TCRdb applying MiXCR to the immunoSEQ multiplex PCR reads. The sample consists of about 81,000 distinct CDR3 sequences, around 94% of them appearing once. With respect to this clonotype: Its antigen is unknown.

Sample: CD8+ T cells from PBMCs. The TCR was taken from a human donor with Susac syndrome. J is TRBJ1-5 and V is TRBV27; tentatively, D is TRBD1 (5 bases). The CDR3 sequence is CASSAGREDQPQHF. In DNA, the CDR3 is TGTGCCAGCAGTGCGGGACGGGAAGATCAGCCCCAGCATTTT.